These 19 T cell receptor beta chains came from one sample sequenced in a study of blood T cell repertoires in COVID-19 (dated by TCRdb to 2020 to 2022). Libraries were made using the immunoSEQ multiplex PCR assay. Held by TCRdb, this immuneACCESS table contains in-frame sequences only and omits some clones. Under half of the omission traces to an unresolved V gene where checked; the cause of the rest is unknown. The sample table contains around 150,000 clones; only one count was recorded for approximately 88% of them. The ten largest clones represent roughly 2% of the sample. Input material: peripheral blood. These receptor sequences come from a man between 70 and 80 years old with acute or convalescent COVID-19.

The chain combines TRBV7-3 with TRBJ2-2, with 7 nucleotides matching TRBD2. The germline V gene encodes CDR1 SGHTA and CDR2 FQGTGA. J was trimmed by 8 bases and V by 5 bases; bases with no gene match: 5. The CDR3 length is 13 residues. The CDR3 coding sequence is TGTGCCAGCAGCCTTAGACTAGCTGGGGAGCTGTTTTTT. It is translated as CASSLRLAGELFF.

The V gene is TRBV5-1, the J gene TRBJ2-5; 8 positions agree with TRBD2. The CDR3 length is 15 residues. CDR1 SGHRS and CDR2 YFSETQ come from the germline V gene. V dropped 4 bases and J dropped 2; count of bases not matched to a gene: 7. CDR3 nucleotides: TGCGCCAGCAGCCCCTGGGTAGCGGGGCAAGAGACCCAGTACTTC. It specifies CASSPWVAGQETQYF.

This sequence joins TRBV7-2 and TRBJ2-2; TRBD1 agrees at 9 bases. Losses at the gene ends were 6 bases for V and 1 base for J; bases not matched to a gene: 0. There are 14 residues in the CDR3. CDR1 is SGHTA and CDR2 is FQGNSA in the germline V gene. The CDR3 region is CASRDRGNTGELFF. Here the CDR3 DNA reads TGTGCCAGCAGGGACAGGGGGAACACCGGGGAGCTGTTTTTT.

V usage is TRBV2 and J usage is TRBJ1-1; a possible D gene is TRBD1 (5 bases). V dropped 4 bases and J dropped 1 base, with 13 bases sitting between them. Germline CDR1 reads SNHLY; CDR2 reads FYNNEI. This CDR3 comprises 15 residues. The CDR3 DNA is TGTGCCAGCAGTGTCGGAAGGGGCGCGAACACTGAAGCTTTCTTT. This gives the protein CASSVGRGANTEAFF.

The sample holds one count of this clone. The chain recombines TRBV7-9 with TRBJ1-1; TRBD1 matches at 7 bases. Germline loops: CDR1 SEHNR, CDR2 FQNEAQ (reference sequence). The length of the CDR3 is 15 residues. V lost 5 bases and J lost 1; bases outside the gene matches: 7. DNA for the CDR3: TGTGCCAGCAGCGACTGGGACAGAAGGAACACTGAAGCTTTCTTT. Encoded protein: CASSDWDRRNTEAFF.

The chain recombines TRBV7-2 with TRBJ1-3; D might be TRBD1 (5 bases). The CDR3 spans 15 residues. The germline CDR1 and CDR2 sequences are SGHTA and FQGNSA. Trimming cost V 6 bases and J 2 bases, with 14 bases left between them. The CDR3 nucleotides read TGTGCCAGCAGTCGGGCTGGGGCGACTGGAAACACCATATATTTT. Encoded protein: CASSRAGATGNTIYF.

The gene calls are TRBV25-1 and TRBJ1-6; no reliable D call. The CDR3 extends over 13 amino acids. The germline V gene has CDR1 MGHDK and CDR2 SYGVNS. Deletions cut 8 bases from V and 8 bases from J, with 13 bases between. CDR3 loop: CASGPAAYSPLHF. The CDR3 nucleotides are TGTGCCAGCGGGCCGGCAGCCTATTCACCCCTCCACTTT.

The chain combines TRBV9 with TRBJ2-1, with D unresolved. V shed 4 bases and J shed 6 bases, with 14 bases lying between them. The germline CDR1 and CDR2 sequences are SGDLS and YYNGEE. The CDR3 has 14 amino acids. This CDR3 is CASSYPSGFNEQFF. CDR3 DNA sequence: TGTGCCAGCAGCTACCCGTCCGGTTTCAATGAGCAGTTCTTC.

This clone was observed once. This chain uses TRBV11-3 with TRBJ2-2; 10 bases align to TRBD2. V trimming: 5 bases; J trimming: 1 base; junction bases outside the gene matches: 4. Looked up from germline, CDR1 is SGHNT and CDR2 is YENEEA. This CDR3 has 16 amino acids. In DNA form, the CDR3 reads TGTGCCAGCAGCGCCCGACTAGCGGGGAACACCGGGGAGCTGTTTTTT. Translated, it gives CASSARLAGNTGELFF.

The chain recombines TRBV27 with TRBJ1-2, with 7 bases aligning to TRBD1. The CDR3 has 14 amino acids. J was trimmed by 8 bases and V by 8 bases; bases with no gene match: 14. Per germline, CDR1 MNHEY and CDR2 SMNVEV (reference sequence). CDR3 in amino acids: CASQPSDRVGGYTF. As DNA, the CDR3 is TGTGCCAGCCAACCCTCCGACAGGGTGGGAGGCTACACCTTC.

The V call is TRBV28, the J call TRBJ1-6, with a possible D match to TRBD1 (6 bases). The CDR3 spans 14 residues. CDR1 MDHEN and CDR2 SYDVKM come from the germline V gene. V lost 8 bases and J lost 5, with 13 bases in between. The CDR3, as DNA: TGTGCCAGCCAAACCGGGACAAATAATTCACCCCTCCACTTT. It codes for CASQTGTNNSPLHF. Combining the CDR3 with reference TRBV28 and TRBJ1-6 gives the whole variable domain DVKVTQSSRYLVKRTGEKVFLECVQDMDHENMFWYRQDPGLGLRLIYFSYDVKMKEKGDIPEGYSVSREKKERFSLILESASTNQTSMYLCASQTGTNNSPLHFGNGTRLTVT.

The CDR3 reads CASSLATSGSGNEQFF. The CDR3 nucleotides read TGTGCCAGCAGCCTAGCGACTAGCGGGAGTGGAAATGAGCAGTTCTTC. The chain couples TRBV11-2 to TRBJ2-1, with 12 bases identical to TRBD2. The CDR3 is 16 amino acids. V trimming: 5 bases; J trimming: 7 bases; junction bases outside the gene matches: 9. Per the germline V gene, CDR1 is SGHAT and CDR2 is FQNNGV.

The rearrangement links TRBV2 to TRBJ2-1; D is unclear. Looked up from germline, CDR1 is SNHLY and CDR2 is FYNNEI. The ends were cut back, 6 bases at V and 3 bases at J, with 12 bases in the middle. This CDR3 has 14 amino acids. CDR3 in DNA: TGTGCCAGCAGCGTCCTACTTAGCTACAATGAGCAGTTCTTC. Translation: CASSVLLSYNEQFF.

The gene calls are TRBV3-1 (or the pseudogene TRBV3-2) and TRBJ1-2, with D uncertain. There are 13 residues in the CDR3. Germline CDR1 and CDR2: LGHDT and YNNKEL (reference sequence). V lost 0 bases to trimming and J lost 5 bases, with 7 bases between them. The CDR3 DNA follows: TGTGCCAGCAGCCAAGAAACTTTGTATGGCTACACCTTC. Amino acid sequence: CASSQETLYGYTF.

This rearrangement joins TRBV2 to TRBJ1-1; D not certain. The length of the CDR3 is 15 residues. V was shortened by 0 bases and J by 0 bases, with 8 bases between the two germline ends. Germline CDR1 is SNHLY and CDR2 is FYNNEI. CDR3: CASSEAAELNTEAFF. The CDR3 nucleotides are TGTGCCAGCAGTGAAGCTGCGGAGCTGAACACTGAAGCTTTCTTT.

In nucleotides, the CDR3 is TGTGCCAGCAGCTTAGTGGGGGGGGTTAGCTCCTACGAGCAGTACTTC. Protein product: CASSLVGGVSSYEQYF. This chain connects TRBV7-2 to TRBJ2-7, with 7 bases aligning to TRBD2. Germline trimming cut 1 base from V and 0 bases from J; bases unmatched to any gene: 6. Looked up from germline, CDR1 is SGHTA and CDR2 is FQGNSA. The CDR3 extends over 16 amino acids.

The chain joins TRBV28 to TRBJ1-5; TRBD1 might be the D (6 bases). CDR3 length equals 13 residues. Per the germline V gene, CDR1 is MDHEN and CDR2 is SYDVKM. Trimming removed 7 bases from V and 3 bases from J, with 10 bases in between. CDR3 region: CASKGQNNQPQHF. CDR3 coding DNA: TGTGCCAGCAAAGGACAGAACAATCAGCCCCAGCATTTT.

The chain links TRBV6-5 to TRBJ1-6, with TRBD1 identical over 8 bases. CDR1 is MNHEY and CDR2 is SVGAGI in the germline V gene. J was trimmed by 10 bases and V by 2 bases; bases with no gene match: 4. This CDR3 spans 14 amino acids. In DNA, the CDR3 is TGTGCCAGCAGTTACGACAGGGGTGGGTCACCCCTCCACTTT. Encoded protein: CASSYDRGGSPLHF.

The chain joins TRBV11-2 to TRBJ2-2; D gene uncertain. Trimming removed 2 bases at V and 6 bases at J, with 13 bases between. Germline CDR1 and CDR2: SGHAT and FQNNGV. The CDR3 is 15 residues long. The CDR3 sequence: CASSLMSGLSGELFF. DNA of the CDR3: TGTGCCAGCAGCTTAATGTCCGGGTTGTCCGGGGAGCTGTTTTTT.